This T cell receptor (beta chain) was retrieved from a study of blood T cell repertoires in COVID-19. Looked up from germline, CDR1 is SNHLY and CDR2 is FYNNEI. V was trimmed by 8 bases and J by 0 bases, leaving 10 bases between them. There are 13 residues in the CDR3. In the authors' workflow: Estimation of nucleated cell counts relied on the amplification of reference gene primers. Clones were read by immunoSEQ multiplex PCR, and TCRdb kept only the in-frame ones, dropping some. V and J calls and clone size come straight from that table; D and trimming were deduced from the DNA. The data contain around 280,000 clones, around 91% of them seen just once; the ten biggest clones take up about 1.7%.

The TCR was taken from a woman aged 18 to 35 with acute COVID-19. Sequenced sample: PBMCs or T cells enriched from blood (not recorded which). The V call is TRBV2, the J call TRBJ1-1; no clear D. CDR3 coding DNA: TGTGCCAGCCTCCCAGAACTGAACACTGAAGCTTTCTTT. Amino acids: CASLPELNTEAFF.